This is a list of T cell receptor beta chains from one sample in a study of beta chain features in type 1 diabetes. The repertoire was sequenced with immunoSEQ multiplex PCR; TCRdb's copy has only in-frame clones and lacks some. This table holds under 950,000 clones, roughly 15% found once. The sequencing sample was made of naive CD4+ T cells from blood. The source is a woman between 18 and 29 years old in good health. The CDR3 runs from the conserved cysteine through the conserved F or W. The D gene is left open where the match is weak. Where a row states a size, it is once, few, many or the class of an expanded clone; other rows omit it.

CDR3aa	CDR3nt	j_gene	v_gene	abundance	d_gene
CASSPSSSYNEQFF	TGTGCCAGCAGCCCTAGCAGCTCCTACAATGAGCAGTTCTTC	TRBJ2-1	TRBV7-9	few	NA
CASTYSGREHEQFF	TGTGCCAGCACCTATAGCGGGAGGGAACATGAGCAGTTCTTC	TRBJ2-1	TRBV6-1	NA	TRBD2
CASSPSGRYEQYF	TGTGCCAGCTCACCTAGCGGGCGTTACGAGCAGTACTTC	TRBJ2-7	TRBV27	NA	TRBD2
CASSSPLNYGYTF	TGTGCCAGCAGCTCTCCTCTGAACTATGGCTACACCTTC	TRBJ1-2	TRBV9	NA	NA
CASTLGGGISYEQYF	TGTGCCAGCACCTTAGGGGGTGGGATCTCCTACGAGCAGTACTTC	TRBJ2-7	TRBV7-2	once	NA
CASSPDGGGNRAEQYF	TGTGCCAGCAGCCCCGACGGTGGGGGTAACAGGGCCGAGCAGTACTTC	TRBJ2-7	TRBV7-2	NA	NA
CATSSRQTYEQYF	TGTGCCACCAGCAGCCGACAGACATACGAGCAGTACTTC	TRBJ2-7	TRBV15	NA	NA
CASSPFSDSRETQYF	TGTGCCAGCTCACCATTCTCCGATTCCAGGGAGACCCAGTACTTC	TRBJ2-5	TRBV18	few	NA
CASSLARLASTQYF	TGCGCCAGCAGCTTGGCCAGGCTCGCGTCGACCCAGTACTTC	TRBJ2-5	TRBV5-1	NA	NA
CASSLDFFHRGNEQFF	TGTGCCAGCAGTTTAGACTTTTTTCACAGGGGCAATGAGCAGTTCTTC	TRBJ2-1	TRBV28	few	TRBD1
CASSPRQGTSYNEQFF	TGTGCCAGCAGCCCCCGACAGGGAACCTCCTACAATGAGCAGTTCTTC	TRBJ2-1	TRBV9	NA	TRBD1